These 19 T cell receptor beta chains were sequenced from one sample in a study of response to subunit inactivated influenza vaccine. MiXCR was run by TCRdb on the RT-PCR reads, yielding one entry per CDR3 protein. The sample has under 200,000 distinct CDR3 sequences, 9.5% to 15% seen once. The data also belong to a second study, concerning T cells expressing NK-cell markers. That work adds: The cDNA for TCR beta came from 5'RACE template switching with UMIs.

Sequences were derived from CD8+ T cells sorted from PBMCs, sampled 11 to 12 days after vaccination. The receptors stem from a man aged 50-59 years who received an inactivated influenza vaccine.

In DNA, the CDR3 is TGCAGCGTTGTGGCTAGCGGAACCTCTAGCTCCACAGATACGCAGTATTTT. It yields the protein CSVVASGTSSSTDTQYF. This chain joins TRBV29-1 and TRBJ2-3; 7 nucleotides match TRBD2. This CDR3 is built from 17 residues. Germline V gene data show CDR1 as SQVTM and CDR2 as ANQGSEA. J gave up 2 bases and V 4 bases, and 15 bases lay outside the gene matches.

This clonotype was observed a few times. V is TRBV6-1 and J is TRBJ2-3, with 15 bases that match TRBD2. There are 18 residues in the CDR3. J was trimmed by 7 bases and V by 5 bases; bases with no gene match: 13. The germline V gene encodes CDR1 MNHNS and CDR2 SASEGT. In nucleotides, the CDR3 is TGTGCCAGCAGTCCCTGGACTAGCGGGGGGGTAGACTGGAATACGCAGTATTTT. This codes for CASSPWTSGGVDWNTQYF.

The chain recombines TRBV4-2 with TRBJ2-3; 16 nucleotides match TRBD2. The germline V gene has CDR1 LGHNA and CDR2 YNFKEQ. CDR3 length: 22 residues. V was clipped by 3 bases and J by 0 bases; unmatched bases: 15. Here the CDR3 reads CASSQLPGTSGRVTTSTDTQYF. CDR3 DNA sequence: TGTGCCAGCAGCCAGCTACCCGGGACTAGCGGGAGGGTTACAACTAGCACAGATACGCAGTATTTT.

This rearrangement joins TRBV29-1 to TRBJ1-1, with 7 bases fitting TRBD1. Unmatched junction bases numbered 1, after V lost 6 bases and J lost 0 bases. Looked up from germline, CDR1 is SQVTM and CDR2 is ANQGSEA. This CDR3 is built from 12 residues. Here the CDR3 reads CSVGQVNTEAFF. CDR3 nucleotide sequence: TGCAGCGTCGGACAGGTGAACACTGAAGCTTTCTTT.

The V call is TRBV27, the J call TRBJ2-3, with no clear D. Germline CDR1 and CDR2: MNHEY and SMNVEV (reference sequence). Between the trimmed V and J ends, which lost 6 bases and 1 base, there was a span of 20 bases. The CDR3 totals 17 residues. Written as DNA, the CDR3 is TGTGCCAGCAGCTCTAGGACGAGGCCCTACCGCACAGATACGCAGTATTTT. Translation: CASSSRTRPYRTDTQYF.

The genes are TRBV9 and TRBJ1-5; D remains unclear. There are 14 residues in the CDR3. Per the germline V gene, CDR1 is SGDLS and CDR2 is YYNGEE. The V end was cut by 2 bases, the J end by 0 bases, with 6 bases between. CDR3 residues: CASSVGYSNQPQHF. CDR3 coding DNA: TGTGCCAGCAGCGTCGGATATAGCAATCAGCCCCAGCATTTT. Full variable domain (outside the CDR3, taken from reference TRBV9 and TRBJ1-5): DSGVTQTPKHLITATGQRVTLRCSPRSGDLSVYWYQQSLDQGLQFLIQYYNGEERAKGNILERFSAQQFPDLHSELNLSSLELGDSALYFCASSVGYSNQPQHFGDGTRLSIL.

This clonotype has only a few counts. This rearrangement joins TRBV4-2 to TRBJ1-5; D unresolved. CDR3 length equals 15 residues. V shed 0 bases and J shed 7 bases, with 13 bases lying between them. Germline V gene data show CDR1 as LGHNA and CDR2 as YNFKEQ. CDR3 in DNA: TGTGCCAGCAGCCAAGATCTGTCGGAAAACCAGCCCCAGCATTTT. Protein sequence: CASSQDLSENQPQHF.

Ten or more counts support this clonotype. The chain combines TRBV4-3 with TRBJ2-2; 7 bases match TRBD2. Germline V lookup: CDR1 LGHNA, CDR2 YSLEER. V shed 0 bases, J shed 5 bases, and the junction held 0 bases outside the gene matches. The CDR3 length is 14 residues. CDR3 bases: TGCGCCAGCAGCCAAGACGGGGGGACCGGGGAGCTGTTTTTT. Amino acid sequence: CASSQDGGTGELFF.

The chain recombines TRBV7-9 with TRBJ1-1, with a tentative D call TRBD1 (5 bases). CDR1 is SEHNR, CDR2 FQNEAQ, per germline (reference sequence). Trimming took off 1 base at V and 6 bases at J, with 12 bases between the two ends. This CDR3 region has 14 residues. CDR3 sequence (DNA): TGTGCCAGCAGCTTAGGACCAGGGAGTGCTGAAGCTTTCTTT. This sequence encodes CASSLGPGSAEAFF.

In this sample, this clonotype turned up a few times. This sequence joins TRBV19 and TRBJ2-7; D gene ambiguous. The germline CDR1 and CDR2 sequences are LNHDA and SQIVND (reference sequence). V lost 1 base, J lost 0 bases, and 4 bases lay in between. The CDR3 is 13 residues long. The CDR3, as DNA: TGTGCCAGTAGTATAGTGGTCTCCTACGAGCAGTACTTC. This translates into CASSIVVSYEQYF.

This clonotype has a handful of counts. The chain has TRBV20-1 and TRBJ1-2; TRBD1 matches at 9 bases. The CDR3 runs to 14 residues. Per the germline V gene, CDR1 is DFQATT and CDR2 is SNEGSKA (reference sequence). Losses at the gene ends were 3 bases for V and 4 bases for J; bases not matched to a gene: 6. In DNA form, the CDR3 reads TGCAGTGCTAGGGACAAGACAGGGGGCTATGGCTACACCTTC. Translated: CSARDKTGGYGYTF.

This clonotype was seen many times. The genes are TRBV12-3 or TRBV12-4 and TRBJ2-1, with D tentatively TRBD1 or TRBD2 (5 bases each). CDR3 size: 15 residues. V was trimmed by 1 base and J by 0 bases, leaving 7 bases between them. The CDR3 loop is CASSLVGGSYNEQFF. CDR3 bases: TGTGCCAGCAGTTTAGTTGGGGGCTCCTACAATGAGCAGTTCTTC.

This clonotype has ten or more counts. This rearrangement joins TRBV7-9 to TRBJ2-7; TRBD1 matches at 7 bases. V lost 5 bases and J lost 2; bases outside the gene matches: 9. Germline CDR1 SEHNR, CDR2 FQNEAQ (reference sequence). CDR3 length: 15 residues. This CDR3 reads CASSPDREETYEQYF. The CDR3 nucleotides are TGTGCCAGCAGCCCAGACAGGGAAGAGACCTACGAGCAGTACTTC.

This clonotype has at least ten counts. This chain joins TRBV29-1 and TRBJ2-7, with D possibly TRBD2 on 6 matching bases. The CDR3 spans 15 residues. Trimming cost V 0 bases and J 2 bases, with 14 bases left between them. Germline CDR1 reads SQVTM; CDR2 reads ANQGSEA. CDR3 residues: CSVEDLGDSTYEQYF. The CDR3 bases are TGCAGCGTTGAAGATCTTGGGGACTCCACCTACGAGCAGTACTTC.

This clonotype has more than one count but fewer than ten. The chain combines TRBV27 with TRBJ2-7, with 12 nucleotides matching TRBD1. V was pared by 7 bases and J by 6 bases, with 10 bases of the junction left unmatched. From germline, CDR1 is MNHEY and CDR2 SMNVEV (reference sequence). This CDR3 is built from 15 residues. The CDR3 DNA is TGTGCCAGCACCACTTACGGGACAGGGGGCATCGAGCAGTACTTC. Its translation is CASTTYGTGGIEQYF.

This clonotype has a handful of counts. V usage is TRBV7-9 and J usage is TRBJ2-7; 9 bases agree with TRBD1. The CDR3 runs to 14 residues. Germline V gene data show CDR1 as SEHNR and CDR2 as FQNEAQ (reference sequence). The junction had 5 bases not matched to a gene; V was cut back by 5 bases and J by 3 bases. The CDR3 loop reads CASSTGQGVYEQYF. The CDR3 DNA is TGTGCCAGCAGCACGGGACAGGGCGTCTACGAGCAGTACTTC. The whole variable domain, remainder taken from reference TRBV7-9 and TRBJ2-7, is DTGVSQNPRHKITKRGQNVTFRCDPISEHNRLYWYRQTLGQGPEFLTYFQNEAQLEKSRLLSDRFSAERPKGSFSTLEIQRTEQGDSAMYLCASSTGQGVYEQYFGPGTRLTVT.

V usage is TRBV28 and J usage is TRBJ2-2, with D unresolved. The ends were cut back, 8 bases at V and 1 base at J, with 11 bases in the middle. Germline CDR1 MDHEN, CDR2 SYDVKM. This CDR3 spans 14 amino acids. The CDR3 reads CASSPLMNTGELFF. DNA of the CDR3: TGTGCCAGCTCCCCTCTGATGAACACCGGGGAGCTGTTTTTT.

The chain links TRBV4-2 to TRBJ2-7, with 8 positions matching TRBD1. V lost 1 base, J lost 7 bases, and 9 bases stayed unmatched. This CDR3 contains 15 residues. Germline V gene data show CDR1 as LGHNA and CDR2 as YNFKEQ. CDR3 in DNA: TGTGCCAGCAGCCAAGTTACGACAGGGGATGGGGAGCAGTACTTC. It is translated as CASSQVTTGDGEQYF.

V and J are TRBV19 and TRBJ1-1, with 8 bases matching TRBD1. Germline assignment: CDR1 LNHDA and CDR2 SQIVND (reference sequence). The length of the CDR3 is 13 residues. Trimming at V came to 8 bases and at J to 11 bases, leaving 13 bases not matched to a gene. The CDR3 bases are TGTGCCAGTTATGGACAGGGAGTCTCTCAGGCTTTCTTT. Its protein is CASYGQGVSQAFF.